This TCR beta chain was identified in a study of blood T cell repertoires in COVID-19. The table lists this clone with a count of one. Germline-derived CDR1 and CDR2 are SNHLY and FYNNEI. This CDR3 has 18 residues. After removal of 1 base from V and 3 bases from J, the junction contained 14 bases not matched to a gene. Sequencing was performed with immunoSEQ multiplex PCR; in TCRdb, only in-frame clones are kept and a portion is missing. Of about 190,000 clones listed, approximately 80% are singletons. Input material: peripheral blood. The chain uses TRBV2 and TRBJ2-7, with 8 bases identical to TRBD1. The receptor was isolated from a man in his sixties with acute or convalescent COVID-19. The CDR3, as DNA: TGTGCCAGCAGTGAAGTCATGCCAGGGGGCGAAGTAAGCTACGAGCAGTACTTC. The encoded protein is CASSEVMPGGEVSYEQYF.